In this sample, the clone carrying this TCR beta chain turned up once. The data belong to a study of somatic mutations in cytotoxic T cells in rheumatoid arthritis. The method was immunoSEQ multiplex PCR; TCRdb's version includes in-frame clones alone and lacks a portion of them. The sample includes roughly 25,000 clones, less than 85% of them seen just once. The CDR3 is 13 residues long. Germline V gives CDR1 MNHEY, CDR2 SMNVEV (reference sequence). V was clipped by 1 base and J by 1 base, with 4 bases between them. The chain couples TRBV27 to TRBJ1-1; the D is unclear. The TCR sequence derives from a woman younger than 30 in good health. The specimen was CD8+ T cells sorted from blood. The CDR3 DNA sequence: TGTGCCAGCAGTTTATACGAGAACACTGAAGCTTTCTTT. It translates to CASSLYENTEAFF.